These T cell receptor beta chains were read from a single sample in a study of shared clonotypes between healthy human individuals. This table comes from immunoSEQ multiplex PCR, and its TCRdb copy is limited to in-frame clones, with some not included. The sample carries 1,400,000 or so clones, just under 99% recorded once. The sequencing input was naive CD4+ T cells sorted from blood. All receptors derive from a young man in good health. CDR3s include the opening cysteine and the closing phenylalanine or tryptophan. A D gene is named only where the DNA matches it firmly. Not all rows give a size; the values are once, few, many and, for expanded clones, a class.

clone_size j_call cdr3_length d_call v_call cdr3_aa cdr3_nt
NA TRBJ2-7 16 NA TRBV10-1 CASSSPQGDRVNEQYF TGCGCCAGCAGTTCGCCTCAGGGTGACCGAGTGAACGAGCAGTACTTC
NA TRBJ2-3 14 TRBD2 TRBV4-3 CASSQETSRDTQYF TGCGCCAGCAGCCAAGAGACTAGCAGAGATACGCAGTATTTT
NA TRBJ1-3 16 TRBD1 TRBV6-5 CASRYTGGPAGNTIYF TGTGCCAGCAGATACACAGGGGGCCCCGCTGGAAACACCATATATTTT
NA TRBJ2-7 14 NA TRBV5-1 CASSSRQASYEQYF TGCGCCAGCAGCTCCCGCCAGGCCTCCTACGAGCAGTACTTC
NA TRBJ1-5 14 TRBD1 TRBV7-8 CASNPDRGDQPQHF TGTGCCAGCAACCCGGACAGGGGAGACCAGCCCCAGCATTTT
NA TRBJ2-7 15 NA TRBV5-6 CASSFRQPAPYEQYF TGTGCCAGCAGCTTCCGACAACCAGCACCCTACGAGCAGTACTTC
NA TRBJ1-5 16 NA TRBV4-3 CASSQEVSAAEGPQHF TGCGCCAGCAGCCAAGAGGTATCGGCAGCCGAAGGGCCCCAGCATTTT
once TRBJ2-7 11 NA TRBV20-1 CSARGGIEQYF TGCAGTGCCCGGGGCGGGATAGAGCAGTACTTC
NA TRBJ1-1 13 NA TRBV6-1 CAGRGGAGTEAFF TGTGCCGGGCGCGGGGGCGCGGGCACTGAAGCTTTCTTT
NA TRBJ2-5 13 NA TRBV9 CASSPSARETQYF TGTGCCAGCAGCCCGTCGGCTAGGGAGACCCAGTACTTC
NA TRBJ2-7 14 NA TRBV9 CASSPGEISYEQYF TGTGCCAGCAGCCCTGGAGAGATCTCCTACGAGCAGTACTTC
NA TRBJ2-4 13 NA TRBV11-2 CASSDNLRNIQYF TGTGCCAGCAGCGACAATCTAAGAAACATTCAGTACTTC
once TRBJ2-1 15 TRBD2 TRBV7-2 CASSFSGRAYNEQFF TGTGCCAGCAGCTTTTCCGGGAGGGCCTACAATGAGCAGTTCTTC
NA TRBJ1-1 13 NA TRBV6-5 CASSSDVGSEAFF TGTGCCAGCAGTTCGGACGTTGGGAGTGAAGCTTTCTTT
NA TRBJ2-2 16 NA TRBV5-4 CASSPQSGLNPGELFF TGTGCCAGCAGCCCTCAGTCCGGACTAAACCCCGGGGAGCTGTTTTTT
NA TRBJ2-1 11 NA TRBV7-2 CASSLWNEQFF TGTGCCAGCAGCTTATGGAATGAGCAGTTCTTC
NA TRBJ2-3 15 TRBD1 TRBV27 CASSDRGGSTDTQYF TGTGCCAGCAGCGACAGGGGGGGGAGCACAGATACGCAGTATTTT
NA TRBJ2-7 13 NA TRBV5-1 CASSSLVSYEQYF TGCGCCAGCAGCTCGCTAGTTTCCTACGAGCAGTACTTC
NA TRBJ1-2 16 NA TRBV4-1 CASSLPTAGASYGYTF TGCGCCAGCAGCCTCCCCACGGCAGGAGCATCCTATGGCTACACCTTC
once TRBJ1-2 15 TRBD1 TRBV5-6 CASSLSKDRVGGYTF TGTGCCAGCAGCTTGTCAAAGGACAGGGTAGGAGGCTACACCTTC
NA TRBJ1-2 13 NA TRBV6-6 CASSPDRNYGYTF TGTGCCAGCAGCCCCGACAGGAACTATGGCTACACCTTC
once TRBJ2-3 13 NA TRBV18 CASSPSRTDTQYF TGTGCCAGCTCACCCTCTCGCACAGATACGCAGTATTTT
NA TRBJ2-1 15 TRBD2 TRBV18 CASSPLASGSREQFF TGTGCCAGCTCACCACTGGCTAGCGGGAGTCGTGAGCAGTTCTTC
NA TRBJ1-5 15 TRBD1 TRBV28 CASRRQGGIDQPQHF TGTGCCAGCAGGAGACAGGGGGGGATCGATCAGCCCCAGCATTTT
NA TRBJ2-7 15 NA TRBV4-3 CASSQDNRQAVGQYF TGCGCCAGCAGCCAAGACAACCGACAAGCCGTCGGGCAGTACTTC
once TRBJ2-1 14 TRBD2 TRBV5-4 CASSPTSGRGEQFF TGTGCCAGCAGCCCGACTAGCGGGAGGGGTGAGCAGTTCTTC
NA TRBJ2-2 14 TRBD2 TRBV5-1 CASLAGVGTGELFF TGCGCCAGCCTAGCGGGCGTGGGCACCGGGGAGCTGTTTTTT
NA TRBJ2-7 10 NA TRBV4-2 CASSQDDSLF TGTGCCAGCAGCCAAGACGACAGTCTCTTC
NA TRBJ2-1 11 NA TRBV5-5 CASSLTVQEFF TGTGCCAGCAGCTTGACAGTCCAGGAATTCTTC
NA TRBJ2-3 19 NA TRBV5-1 CASSLGLAVPSASTDTQYF TGCGCCAGCAGCTTGGGTCTAGCAGTGCCCAGTGCTAGCACAGATACGCAGTATTTT
NA TRBJ2-3 19 TRBD2 TRBV27 CASSFLRLKREASTDTQYF TGTGCCAGCAGTTTTTTGCGCCTTAAGCGGGAGGCAAGCACAGATACGCAGTATTTT